Shown below are 29 T cell receptor beta chains from a single sample sequenced in a study of neurological immune-mediated disorders. TCRdb reprocessed the 5' RACE reads via MiXCR and lists one record per CDR3 protein. The sample consists of around 70,000 distinct CDR3 sequences, 4% to 6% of them appearing once. Material: PBMCs. The receptors shown here come from a woman aged 25 to 45 with multiple sclerosis.

This chain joins TRBV28 and TRBJ2-1; 9 bases are a match to TRBD2. V trimming: 1 base; J trimming: 7 bases; junction bases outside the gene matches: 11. The CDR3 spans 17 residues. CDR1 and CDR2 from the germline V gene are MDHEN and SYDVKM. The CDR3 coding sequence is TGTGCCAGCAGTTTATTTGGCGGGGGGGCTCTTGCTAATGAGCAGTTCTTC. Translation: CASSLFGGGALANEQFF.

This clonotype appeared a few times. The chain couples TRBV7-2 to TRBJ2-1; D perhaps matches TRBD2 (5 bases). Germline assignment: CDR1 SGHTA and CDR2 FQGNSA. The CDR3 is made up of 16 amino acids. Trimming removed 3 bases at V and 7 bases at J, with 19 bases between. CDR3 in amino acids: CASSLKPPAARNEQFF. CDR3 coding DNA: TGTGCCAGCAGCTTGAAGCCCCCAGCGGCGCGGAATGAGCAGTTCTTC.

This clonotype appeared many times. J is TRBJ2-4 and V is TRBV5-1; TRBD2 is a possible D gene (5 bases). V lost 0 bases, J lost 6 bases, and 7 bases lay in between. CDR3 length equals 13 residues. Germline V gene data show CDR1 as SGHRS and CDR2 as YFSETQ. The CDR3 nucleotides are TGCGCCAGCAGCTTGGGAGGGCCAAACATTCAGTACTTC. As protein: CASSLGGPNIQYF.

This clonotype has at least ten counts. This CDR3 is CSASSSGGDSYNEQFF. The CDR3 DNA reads TGCAGTGCATCCTCTAGCGGGGGGGACTCCTACAATGAGCAGTTCTTC. The rearrangement links TRBV20-1 to TRBJ2-1, with TRBD2 matching 12 bases. The CDR3 is made up of 16 amino acids. Germline lookup yields CDR1 DFQATT and CDR2 SNEGSKA (reference sequence). V shed 6 bases and J 0 bases; nucleotides not matched to a gene: 6.

This clonotype has at least ten counts. This sequence joins TRBV15 and TRBJ2-1; TRBD2 might be the D (6 bases). Trimming stripped 0 bases from V and 3 bases from J, with 15 bases between. The CDR3 is made up of 17 amino acids. CDR1 is LNHNV, CDR2 YYDKDF, per germline (reference sequence). In nucleotides, the CDR3 is TGTGCCACCAGCAGAGATCTTCGGGGGAATCTCTACAATGAGCAGTTCTTC. Amino acid sequence: CATSRDLRGNLYNEQFF. The entire variable domain, with the rest obtained from reference TRBV15 and TRBJ2-1, is as follows: DAMVIQNPRYQVTQFGKPVTLSCSQTLNHNVMYWYQQKSSQAPKLLFHYYDKDFNNEADTPDNFQSRRPNTSFCFLDIRSPGLGDTAMYLCATSRDLRGNLYNEQFFGPGTRLTVL.

This clonotype has ten or more counts. This chain uses TRBV6-6 with TRBJ1-2, with 8 bases identical to TRBD1. CDR1 and CDR2 from the germline V gene are MNHNY and SVGAGI (reference sequence). The CDR3 loop spans 12 amino acids. The junction had 3 bases not matched to a gene; V was cut back by 5 bases and J by 7 bases. DNA for the CDR3: TGTGCCAGCAGTCAGGGGGCTGGTGGCTACACCTTC. Translated: CASSQGAGGYTF.

There are a few counts of this clonotype. The rearrangement links TRBV12-3 or TRBV12-4 to TRBJ1-2; no definite D call. Trimming left V 7 bases short and J 4 bases short, with 13 bases between. This CDR3 is 13 amino acids long. The CDR3 sequence: CASIATGTYGYTF. The CDR3 nucleotides read TGTGCCAGCATCGCGACGGGTACCTATGGCTACACCTTC.

As for this clonotype: A much larger clone lies one base from this, so it may be a read error. The rearrangement joins TRBV5-1 to TRBJ2-5; either TRBD1 or TRBD2 may fit D (5 bases each). The CDR3 length is 15 residues. Germline CDR1 and CDR2: SGHRS and YFSETQ. Trimming pared 4 bases from V and 5 bases from J, leaving 18 bases between. The CDR3 here is CASSRDAKERETQYF. The CDR3 region has the DNA TGCGCCAGCAGCCGGGACGCTAAGGAACGGGAGACCCAGTACTTC.

The sample holds many counts of this clonotype. The gene calls are TRBV12-3 or TRBV12-4 and TRBJ2-2, with unresolved D. V lost 1 base, J lost 3 bases, and 3 bases lay in between. The CDR3 spans 13 residues. DNA of the CDR3: TGTGCCAGCAGTTTAGGGTACACCGGGGAGCTGTTTTTT. As protein: CASSLGYTGELFF.

This clonotype showed up just a few times. V gene TRBV3-1 combines with J gene TRBJ1-2; D unresolved. Per the germline V gene, CDR1 is LGHDT and CDR2 is YNNKEL (reference sequence). With 4 bases removed from V and 3 bases from J, the gap between germline ends came to 18 bases. This CDR3 comprises 16 residues. CDR3 sequence reads: CASSPPEGDGYYGYTF. CDR3 DNA sequence: TGTGCCAGCAGCCCGCCGGAGGGTGACGGTTACTATGGCTACACCTTC.

This clonotype appeared many times. This chain joins TRBV28 and TRBJ2-1; 10 bases line up with TRBD2. Germline lookup yields CDR1 MDHEN and CDR2 SYDVKM. Trimming cost V 10 bases and J 8 bases; bases outside gene matches: 17. The CDR3 is 16 amino acids. This chain's CDR3 is CATTSTGLAKLDEQFF. CDR3 bases: TGTGCCACCACCTCAACGGGACTAGCGAAGTTGGATGAGCAGTTCTTC.

This chain uses TRBV6-5 with TRBJ1-4; D remains unclear. The V gene's germline CDR1 is MNHEY and CDR2 SVGAGI. The CDR3 totals 13 residues. Deletions cut 4 bases from V and 7 bases from J, with 10 bases between. CDR3 in amino acids: CASSSGDREKLFF. DNA for the CDR3: TGTGCCAGCAGTTCGGGAGATCGTGAAAAACTGTTTTTT.

This clonotype came up many times. The rearrangement joins TRBV11-2 to TRBJ2-1; 8 nucleotides agree with TRBD2. The junction had 2 bases not matched to a gene; V was cut back by 1 base and J by 0 bases. CDR3 size: 16 residues. Germline CDR1 SGHAT, CDR2 FQNNGV. CDR3 in DNA: TGTGCCAGCAGCTTAGCCGGGGGGGACTCCTACAATGAGCAGTTCTTC. Translated, it gives CASSLAGGDSYNEQFF.

This clonotype has at least ten counts. The genes are TRBV20-1 and TRBJ2-3; D call uncertain. Germline V lookup: CDR1 DFQATT, CDR2 SNEGSKA (reference sequence). Trimming shortened V by 8 bases and J by 0 bases, and 12 bases separated the two germline ends. The CDR3 runs to 13 residues. Here the CDR3 reads CSTEPQSTDTQYF. The CDR3 DNA sequence: TGCAGTACCGAACCCCAGAGCACAGATACGCAGTATTTT.

This clonotype was seen many times. V is TRBV20-1 and J is TRBJ1-2; 7 positions agree with TRBD1. CDR3 length equals 13 residues. V lost 5 bases and J lost 8; bases outside the gene matches: 11. In germline, CDR1 is DFQATT, CDR2 SNEGSKA (reference sequence). DNA for the CDR3: TGCAGTGCTGGAATGGGACAGCGAGGCGGCTACACCTTC. It encodes CSAGMGQRGGYTF.

This clonotype was recorded many times. CDR3 sequence: CASSSFGTVNTGELFF. CDR3 DNA sequence: TGTGCCAGCAGTTCCTTCGGGACAGTGAACACCGGGGAGCTGTTTTTT. This chain joins TRBV6-5 and TRBJ2-2; the match to TRBD1 covers 7 bases. From germline, CDR1 is MNHEY and CDR2 SVGAGI. This CDR3 is 16 amino acids long. V shed 4 bases and J 1 base; nucleotides not matched to a gene: 6.

In its sample, this clonotype was seen a few times. The chain couples TRBV5-6 to TRBJ1-2; 7 bases line up with TRBD1. The germline V gene encodes CDR1 SGHDT and CDR2 YYEEEE. The CDR3 spans 15 residues. J was trimmed by 2 bases and V by 0 bases; bases with no gene match: 4. CDR3 sequence: CASSLAPGGNYGYTF. The CDR3 nucleotides are TGTGCCAGCAGCTTGGCGCCAGGGGGGAACTATGGCTACACCTTC.

The V gene is TRBV20-1, the J gene TRBJ2-5; 8 nucleotides match TRBD1. The trim removed 4 bases at V and 5 bases at J, leaving 6 bases unmatched. The CDR3 totals 13 residues. Germline CDR1 is DFQATT and CDR2 is SNEGSKA (reference sequence). This CDR3 reads CSATGQGRETQYF. CDR3 in DNA: TGCAGTGCTACCGGACAGGGCAGGGAGACCCAGTACTTC.

The V and J genes are TRBV3-1 and TRBJ2-7; 7 nucleotides align to TRBD1. CDR1 LGHDT and CDR2 YNNKEL come from the germline V gene (reference sequence). The J segment lost 6 bases and the V segment lost 1 base, leaving 9 bases of the junction unmatched. This CDR3 region has 15 residues. The CDR3 nucleotides are TGTGCCAGCAGCCAAGCAGGCACAGGGGTAGTCGAGCAGTACTTC. Its translation is CASSQAGTGVVEQYF.

There are a few counts of this clonotype. V and J are TRBV5-6 and TRBJ2-2; D not resolved. This CDR3 has 15 amino acids. Germline V CDR1 and CDR2: SGHDT, YYEEEE. V gave up 0 bases and J gave up 0 bases, with 6 bases separating them. The CDR3 DNA reads as TGTGCCAGCAGCTTGGGACAATCGAACACCGGGGAGCTGTTTTTT. It encodes CASSLGQSNTGELFF.

The chain recombines TRBV5-6 with TRBJ2-1; D remains ambiguous. Germline V gene lookup returns CDR1 SGHDT and CDR2 YYEEEE. Trimming removed 2 bases at V and 2 bases at J, with 11 bases between. CDR3 length: 15 residues. The CDR3 bases are TGTGCCAGCAGCTTCGCCTACAGCACCTACAATGAGCAGTTCTTC. Its protein is CASSFAYSTYNEQFF. The full variable domain, completed using reference TRBV5-6 and TRBJ2-1, is DAGVTQSPTHLIKTRGQQVTLRCSPKSGHDTVSWYQQALGQGPQFIFQYYEEEERQRGNFPDRFSGHQFPNYSSELNVNALLLGDSALYLCASSFAYSTYNEQFFGPGTRLTVL.

V gene TRBV5-1 combines with J gene TRBJ1-1; weak D call: TRBD1 (5 bases). The CDR3 contains 16 residues. Germline V gives CDR1 SGHRS, CDR2 YFSETQ. Trimming removed 1 base at V and 2 bases at J, with 15 bases between. For the CDR3, the DNA is TGCGCCAGCAGCTTGTCCGGCCCGCAGGGAAACACTGAAGCTTTCTTT. This encodes CASSLSGPQGNTEAFF.

At least ten counts were recorded for this clonotype. V is TRBV20-1 and J is TRBJ1-5; D is ambiguous. The CDR3 sequence is 13 residues long. The V end lost 2 bases, the J end lost 6 bases, and 11 bases lay between the germline ends. Germline V gene lookup returns CDR1 DFQATT and CDR2 SNEGSKA (reference sequence). This CDR3 reads CSARREGIQPQHF. As DNA, the CDR3 is TGCAGTGCTAGACGGGAGGGTATTCAGCCCCAGCATTTT.

For the CDR3, the DNA is TGCAGTGCTAGTGGCGTTTCGGGGACTAGCTCGAATGAGCAGTTCTTC. It yields the protein CSASGVSGTSSNEQFF. The rearrangement links TRBV20-1 to TRBJ2-1, with TRBD2 matching 9 bases. The V and J ends lost 3 bases and 7 bases, in that order; junction bases with no gene match: 13. The CDR3 is 16 residues long. The germline V gene encodes CDR1 DFQATT and CDR2 SNEGSKA (reference sequence).

This clonotype was seen many times. V usage is TRBV5-1 and J usage is TRBJ1-1; D remains ambiguous. The V end was cut by 4 bases, the J end by 1 base, with 11 bases between. Germline CDR1 reads SGHRS; CDR2 reads YFSETQ. The CDR3 loop spans 14 amino acids. CDR3 sequence: CASSGGWRNTEAFF. The CDR3 DNA follows: TGCGCCAGCAGCGGAGGATGGAGGAACACTGAAGCTTTCTTT.

Concerning this clonotype: A read error may explain this, as a much larger clone is one base away. The V call is TRBV20-1, the J call TRBJ2-1; D is ambiguous. The CDR3 length is 14 residues. The germline CDR1 and CDR2 sequences are DFQATT and SNEGSKA (reference sequence). V was trimmed by 5 bases and J by 1 base, leaving 12 bases between them. In nucleotides, the CDR3 is TGCAGTGCTCGGAAGGGAAAGTCCTACAATGAGCAGTTCTTC. It translates to CSARKGKSYNEQFF.

This clonotype occurred many times. This could be a read error, since a much larger clone is one nucleotide away. The chain uses TRBV5-1 and TRBJ2-7; D call uncertain. The CDR3 totals 11 residues. Germline V gene sequence: CDR1 SGHRS, CDR2 YFSETQ. Trimming pared 4 bases from V and 7 bases from J, leaving 9 bases between. DNA of the CDR3: TGCGCCAGCAGCGAACACGAAGAGCAGTACTTC. Its translation: CASSEHEEQYF.

This clonotype was observed a handful of times. The junction does not match germline at one end; this may be a read error. The J gene is TRBJ2-4, the V gene TRBV10-3, with D unresolved. The CDR3 consists of 12 residues. CDR1 is ENHRY, CDR2 SYGVKD, per germline. This CDR3 is CATAESKKIQYF. The CDR3 bases are TGTGCCACCGCGGAAAGCAAAAAAATTCAGTACTTC.

There are a few counts of this clonotype. V and J are TRBV7-2 and TRBJ1-3; tentative D call: TRBD1 (5 bases). CDR1 SGHTA and CDR2 FQGNSA come from the germline V gene. With 4 bases removed from V and 0 bases from J, the gap between germline ends came to 10 bases. The CDR3 runs 15 residues. The chain's CDR3 is CASSSADSSGNTIYF. The CDR3 DNA reads as TGTGCCAGCAGCTCCGCTGACAGCTCTGGAAACACCATATATTTT.